This entry describes one T cell receptor beta chain. This sample is part of a study of blood T cell repertoires in COVID-19. Study-level background: Both acute and convalescent COVID-19 samples were obtained from the United States, Italy and Spain.

Followed longitudinally, the Seattle patients had been enrolled during active infection. V was cut by 8 bases and J by 5 bases, with 13 bases left in between. In germline, CDR1 is SEHNR, CDR2 FQNEAQ (reference sequence). This CDR3 spans 12 amino acids. In the source study's methods: Quantification of nucleated cells was approximated via reference gene primer amplification. TCRdb's copy holds only in-frame clones and misses some; the assay was immunoSEQ multiplex PCR. V and J calls and clone size are copied from that table; D and trimming were computed from the DNA. Altogether 300,000 to 350,000 clones are present, about nine tenths being singletons, with the ten largest covering roughly 6%.

This sequence joins TRBV7-9 and TRBJ2-7; tentative D call: TRBD1 (5 bases). The sample comprised peripheral blood. The clonotype comes from a woman between 45 and 60 years old with COVID-19, enrolled during active disease. The CDR3 nucleotides read TGTGCCAGCGACAGACCTCCCCACGAGCAGTACTTC. Translating gives CASDRPPHEQYF.